The T cell receptor beta chain described here comes from a study of blood T cell repertoires in COVID-19. Looking at the study overall: From the United States, Italy and Spain came samples of acute and convalescent COVID-19. From T cells, B-cell-depleted T cells, or PBMCs came the material, which was cDNA or gDNA.

Produced via immunoSEQ multiplex PCR; TCRdb's table is partial and in-frame only. The sample lists roughly 27,000 clones, around 80% seen once, with more than 40% in the top ten. V shed 4 bases, J shed 5 bases, and the junction held 6 bases outside the gene matches. The CDR3 extends over 14 amino acids. The germline gives CDR1 SGDLS, CDR2 YYNGEE. The rearrangement joins TRBV9 to TRBJ2-7; 10 nucleotides agree with TRBD1. Sequences were obtained from peripheral blood. The source of this sequence is a woman aged 65 to 85 with acute or convalescent COVID-19. The CDR3 DNA is TGTGCCAGCAGCTCTAGGACAGGGGGAAACGAGCAGTACTTC. This sequence encodes CASSSRTGGNEQYF.